The rows below give T cell receptor beta chains drawn from one sample of a study of blood T cell repertoires in COVID-19. Here immunoSEQ multiplex PCR was the method, and the copy in TCRdb shows in-frame clones only, minus some. The repertoire has 250,000 to 300,000 clones, about nine tenths of them found once; the top ten carry 6% to 8%. Sequencing was performed on peripheral blood. All receptors derive from a woman aged 50 to 60 with COVID-19, enrolled during active disease. The CDR3 runs from the conserved cysteine through the conserved F or W. D genes are given only for firm matches. Expanded clones are given a class, and other clones once, few, many or no size at all.

j_call,v_call,clone_size,d_call,cdr3_nt,cdr3_aa
TRBJ2-2,TRBV9,-,TRBD1,TGTGCCAGCAGCGCCACAACAGGGGTAGGGACCGGGGAGCTGTTTTTT,CASSATTGVGTGELFF
TRBJ2-7,TRBV6-1,-,-,TGTGCCAGCAGTGAAGAGGGAGGGGGCTCCTACGAGCAGTACTTC,CASSEEGGGSYEQYF
TRBJ1-6,TRBV5-1,-,TRBD1,TGCGCCAGCAGCTACGGGACAGGGTCTTCACCCCTCCACTTT,CASSYGTGSSPLHF
TRBJ2-2,TRBV6-5,-,TRBD1,TGTGCCAGCAGAGGACAGGGGGGCACCACCGGGGAGCTGTTTTTT,CASRGQGGTTGELFF
TRBJ1-2,TRBV5-6,-,TRBD1,TGTGCCAGCAGCCCTAGACAGGGCACGAACTATGGCTACACCTTC,CASSPRQGTNYGYTF
TRBJ2-7,TRBV10-3,-,TRBD2,TGTGCCATCAGTTCGCGTCGTAGCGGGAGCATTTGGGAGCAGTACTTC,CAISSRRSGSIWEQYF
TRBJ2-7,TRBV2,-,-,TGTGCCAGCAGCGCGTCCATCGGCGAGCAGTACTTC,CASSASIGEQYF
TRBJ2-7,TRBV19,-,-,TGTGCCAGTAGGGAGGCATCAATCCCATACGAGCAGTACTTC,CASREASIPYEQYF
TRBJ2-5,TRBV19,-,TRBD1,TGTGCCAGTAGTAAACCGGGACAGCGGGAGACCCAGTACTTC,CASSKPGQRETQYF
TRBJ2-1,TRBV7-3,-,TRBD2,TGTGCCAGCAGCTTTCCGACTAGCGGGAGGTATAATGAGCAGTTCTTC,CASSFPTSGRYNEQFF
TRBJ1-1,TRBV7-5,-,-,TGTGTCAGAAGCTTGCTACGGGATGAAGCTGCTGAAGCTTTCTTT,CVRSLLRDEAAEAFF
TRBJ2-3,TRBV6-2/TRBV6-3,-,TRBD2,TGTGCCAGCAGTTCCCGACTAGCGGGAGGCCCCCGTGGGCAGTATTTT,CASSSRLAGGPRGQYF
TRBJ2-2,TRBV5-4,-,TRBD1,TGTGCCAGCAGCAGGACAGGGATCACCGGGGAGCTGTTTTTT,CASSRTGITGELFF
TRBJ2-7,TRBV18,-,-,TGTGCCAGCTCGTCTCCGGGACTTCCCTACGAGCAGTACTTC,CASSSPGLPYEQYF
TRBJ1-2,TRBV4-1,-,TRBD1,TGCGCCAGCAGCCAAGCCGGGACAGGGACACACCATGGCTACACCTTC,CASSQAGTGTHHGYTF
TRBJ1-4,TRBV14,-,-,TGTGCCAGCAGCCCGGCGGGGGGCCCTAATGAAAAACTGTTTTTT,CASSPAGGPNEKLFF
TRBJ2-1,TRBV3-1/TRBV3-2,-,TRBD2,TGTGCCAGCAGCCAAGATCTAACTAGCGGGAGGCGTGAGCAGTTCTTC,CASSQDLTSGRREQFF
TRBJ1-3,TRBV7-8,-,TRBD1,TGTGCCAGCAGCTTCAGACAGGGGGCCAATTCTGGAAACACCATATATTTT,CASSFRQGANSGNTIYF
TRBJ2-1,TRBV20-1,-,-,TGCAGTGCTAGTCGAGCGAGCGGGCACAATGAGCAGTTCTTC,CSASRASGHNEQFF
TRBJ1-2,TRBV7-9,once,TRBD1,TGTGCCAGCAGCTCACAGGGGGCGAGCGGCTACACCTTC,CASSSQGASGYTF
TRBJ2-1,TRBV2,-,-,TGTGCCACCACGAGCCGGTCAGGTTACAATGAGCAGTTCTTC,CATTSRSGYNEQFF
TRBJ1-5,TRBV4-1,-,-,TGCGCCAGCAGCCAAGATTGGGGGGAGTTCTATAGCAATCAGCCCCAGCATTTT,CASSQDWGEFYSNQPQHF
TRBJ2-1,TRBV7-2,-,-,TGTGCCAGCAGCGCGCTAGTGTTGGGTGAGCAGTTCTTC,CASSALVLGEQFF
TRBJ2-7,TRBV5-4,-,TRBD1,TGTGCCAGCAGCCCAACGGGACAGCTATACGAGCAGTACTTC,CASSPTGQLYEQYF
TRBJ1-1,TRBV4-3,-,-,TGCGCCAGCAGCCCCGACTCCCACTTT,CASSPDSHF
TRBJ1-1,TRBV21-1,once,-,TGTGCCAGCAGCAAAACCAGAAAATCCGGGTCCTCGAACACTGAAGCTTTCTTT,CASSKTRKSGSSNTEAFF
TRBJ2-7,TRBV2,-,TRBD2,TGTGCCAGCAGTGAAGGAGCGGGAGTCTACGAGCAGTACTTC,CASSEGAGVYEQYF
TRBJ2-3,TRBV9,-,-,TGTGCCAGCAGCATCAGCCTGCGGGCTAGGATGCCGTCCACAGATACGCAGTATTTT,CASSISLRARMPSTDTQYF
TRBJ2-7,TRBV6-5,-,TRBD2,TGTGCCAGCACCCGACCGGGACTAGCGGACTACGAGCAGTACTTC,CASTRPGLADYEQYF
TRBJ2-2,TRBV27,once,TRBD1,TGTGCCAGCAGTTTCCAACAGGGGTCCGGGGAGCTGTTTTTT,CASSFQQGSGELFF
TRBJ2-7,TRBV7-2,-,-,TGTGCCAGCAGCTTAGGGGCCGGTAACCCCTACGAGCAGTACTTC,CASSLGAGNPYEQYF
TRBJ2-3,TRBV4-2,-,-,TGTGCCAGCAGGGGGGCGGGTCCGAGCACAGATACGCAGTATTTT,CASRGAGPSTDTQYF
TRBJ1-1,TRBV5-1,few,TRBD1,TGCGCCAGCAGCTTGGAAGGAGACAGGGGGCTAGTAGCTTTCTTT,CASSLEGDRGLVAFF
TRBJ1-2,TRBV2,few,-,TGTGCCAGCAGTGAAAGGGTCCAGGGTTATGCTGGCTACACCTTC,CASSERVQGYAGYTF
TRBJ2-7,TRBV10-1,-,-,TGCGCCAGCAGTGAGTCGGCAGCCGGGACCTACGAGCAGTACTTC,CASSESAAGTYEQYF
TRBJ2-7,TRBV6-5,-,TRBD1,TGTGCCAGCAGTCGACTTGGGACAGGCGGATACGAGCAGTACTTC,CASSRLGTGGYEQYF
TRBJ1-4,TRBV27,-,TRBD1,TGTGCCAGCAGTTCTAGACAGGGCGGAGAAAAACTGTTTTTT,CASSSRQGGEKLFF
TRBJ2-3,TRBV25-1,-,TRBD2,TGTGCCAGCAGTGAGTCTGTGACTAGCGGGGAGTTGGGAGATACGCAGTATTTT,CASSESVTSGELGDTQYF
TRBJ1-2,TRBV28,-,TRBD1,TGTGCCAGCAGGACTAATACAGGGGCGGGTGGCTACACCTTC,CASRTNTGAGGYTF
TRBJ2-7,TRBV18,-,-,TGTGCCAGCTCACCACCCCCGACAGGGCGACCATTGGGGGGCGAGCAGTACTTC,CASSPPPTGRPLGGEQYF
TRBJ2-1,TRBV2,once,TRBD2,TGTGCCATCACTATAGCGGGAGTAGGTTACAATGAGCAGTTCTTC,CAITIAGVGYNEQFF
TRBJ2-1,TRBV24-1,-,-,TGTGCCACCAGCCCCGAGGGAGTCAATGAGCAGTTCTTC,CATSPEGVNEQFF
TRBJ2-7,TRBV3-1/TRBV3-2,-,TRBD2,TGTGCCAGCAGCTTGACTAGCGGGAGCTCCTACGAGCAGTACTTC,CASSLTSGSSYEQYF
TRBJ1-1,TRBV7-2,-,-,TGTGCCAGCAGGCGGGGGTCGTTGAACACTGAAGCTTTCTTT,CASRRGSLNTEAFF
TRBJ2-1,TRBV4-1,-,-,TGCGCCAGCAGCCAAGATTTCATTCCACAGGTCACCTACAATGAGCAGTTCTTC,CASSQDFIPQVTYNEQFF
TRBJ2-7,TRBV19,-,TRBD1,TGTGCCAGTAGTATGGGACAGGGGCTCCCCTCCTACGAGCAGTACTTC,CASSMGQGLPSYEQYF
TRBJ2-1,TRBV6-5,-,TRBD1,TGTGCCAGCAGGATTACAGGGGGCGCGCCCAATGAGCAGTTCTTC,CASRITGGAPNEQFF
TRBJ1-2,TRBV7-2,-,-,TGTGCCAGCAGCCGGGTGGTTACCCTTTTGGATGGCTACACCTTC,CASSRVVTLLDGYTF
TRBJ2-7,TRBV5-1,-,TRBD1,TGCGCCAGCAGCTTGGAGACAGGGAGGCAGTACTTC,CASSLETGRQYF